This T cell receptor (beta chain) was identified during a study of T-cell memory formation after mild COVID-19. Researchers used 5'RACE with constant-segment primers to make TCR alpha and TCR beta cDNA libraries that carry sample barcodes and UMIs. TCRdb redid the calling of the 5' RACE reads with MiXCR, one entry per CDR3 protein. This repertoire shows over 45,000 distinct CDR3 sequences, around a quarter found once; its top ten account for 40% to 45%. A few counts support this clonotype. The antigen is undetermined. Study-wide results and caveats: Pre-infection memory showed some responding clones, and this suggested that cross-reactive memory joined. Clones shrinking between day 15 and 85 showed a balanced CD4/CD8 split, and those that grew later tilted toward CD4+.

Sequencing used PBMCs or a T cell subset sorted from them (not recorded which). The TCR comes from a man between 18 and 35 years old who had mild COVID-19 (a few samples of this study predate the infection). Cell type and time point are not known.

The CDR3 loop reads CASSPGKGQPQHF. The CDR3 DNA reads as TGTGCCAGCAGCCCCGGGAAGGGTCAACCCCAGCATTTT. The gene calls are TRBV7-9 and TRBJ1-5; D unclear. The CDR3 is made up of 13 amino acids. In germline, CDR1 is SEHNR, CDR2 FQNEAQ (reference sequence). V dropped 5 bases and J dropped 10 bases, with 15 bases sitting between them.